This T cell receptor (beta chain) is from a study of blood T cell repertoires in COVID-19. Background on the study: Samples of COVID-19 (acute and convalescent) were obtained from the United States, Italy and Spain.

This clone was observed a handful of times. CDR1 GTSNPN and CDR2 SVGIG come from the germline V gene (reference sequence). The CDR3 is 13 residues long. V dropped 5 bases and J dropped 0 bases, with 8 bases sitting between them. Generated by immunoSEQ multiplex PCR, the TCRdb table keeps only in-frame clones and is missing some. The repertoire includes tens of thousands of clones, roughly 84% of them detected once, and approximately 1.4% sits in the top ten. The TCR comes from a man aged 45-60 years with acute or convalescent COVID-19. Sequenced material: peripheral blood. The chain uses TRBV30 and TRBJ1-5; D is perhaps TRBD1 (5 bases). In DNA form, the CDR3 reads TGTGCCTGGGAACAGGATAGCAATCAGCCCCAGCATTTT. Translated, it gives CAWEQDSNQPQHF.